A selection of T cell receptor beta chains follows, all from one sample in a study of vaccination and CD4 T cells after COVID-19. Which antigens these TCRs recognize remains unknown. MiXCR, run by TCRdb on the PCR reads, gives a single entry per CDR3 protein. The table records about 16,000 distinct CDR3 sequences, roughly 56% of them present only once. Sequenced material: CD4+ T cells from blood, cultured in vitro. All receptors derive from a human donor who had recovered from COVID-19. CDR3s leave out the opening cysteine and the closing phenylalanine or tryptophan. Part of the rows lack a size; the others show once, few, many or a class for expanded clones.

size	V	J	CDR3
few	TRBV20-1	TRBJ1-1	SAEGNTEAF
NA	TRBV21-1	TRBJ1-2	ASSKGETGGTGNYGYT
NA	TRBV20-1	TRBJ2-5	SVPGLAGKETQY
NA	TRBV4-3	TRBJ2-1	ASSQVLAGGSYNEQF
few	TRBV6-5	TRBJ1-1	ASRYRGRTEAF
NA	TRBV28	TRBJ2-1	ASLGLAGGPNEQF
few	TRBV10-3	TRBJ2-7	AIREFGIYEQY
NA	TRBV7-2	TRBJ2-1	ASSLGQGAYNEQF
NA	TRBV15	TRBJ1-4	ATSERTGGNEKLF
NA	TRBV7-2	TRBJ2-7	ASSRRPGLAGGAYEQY
few	TRBV19	TRBJ1-5	ASSPPYNQPQH
NA	TRBV6-2/TRBV6-3	TRBJ1-2	ASSTGTGVYGYT
NA	TRBV20-1	TRBJ2-7	SASRAGLSYEQY
few	TRBV19	TRBJ1-5	ASSRQGPQPQH
few	TRBV2	TRBJ1-5	ASSGVGGHGNQPQH
NA	TRBV20-1	TRBJ2-3	SAGGLHSTDTQY
NA	TRBV7-9	TRBJ2-3	ASSVRADTQY
few	TRBV7-6	TRBJ2-3	ASSLLGDTDTQY
NA	TRBV7-9	TRBJ1-1	ASSLAGLGAF
NA	TRBV12-3/TRBV12-4	TRBJ2-5	ASSLYVAAQY
NA	TRBV5-3	TRBJ2-1	ASSFGYRGNNEQF
medium-sized	TRBV7-3	TRBJ1-6	ASSLRGGGSPLH
NA	TRBV7-2	TRBJ2-3	ASSLAGPADTQY
once	TRBV5-1	TRBJ2-5	ASMSGGSQETQY
NA	TRBV2	TRBJ1-6	ASSADRAQSGSPLH
NA	TRBV5-4	TRBJ2-4	ASSLDLASAKNIQY
NA	TRBV30	TRBJ2-1	AWRQVNEQF
NA	TRBV15	TRBJ1-6	ATSRDGNSPLH
NA	TRBV6-1	TRBJ2-3	ASSRSGDWADTQY
NA	TRBV6-2/TRBV6-3	TRBJ2-2	ASRRTSGKTGELF
NA	TRBV20-1	TRBJ2-5	SASTSGREETQY
NA	TRBV20-1	TRBJ2-5	SARDRVPETQY
NA	TRBV6-1	TRBJ2-5	ASRPGVFGETQY
NA	TRBV7-9	TRBJ2-5	ASSYAGSQETQY
NA	TRBV19	TRBJ2-3	ASSQGGGGTDTQY
once	TRBV5-1	TRBJ2-3	ASSLGADTQY
NA	TRBV20-1	TRBJ2-3	SARNPSRGDTQY
NA	TRBV6-1	TRBJ1-2	ASRRTGVDGYT
NA	TRBV5-1	TRBJ2-7	ASSLTSGLSYEQY
few	TRBV7-9	TRBJ2-3	ASSLLGVAGNTQY
NA	TRBV19	TRBJ1-1	ASIRTGEGWTEAF
NA	TRBV24-1	TRBJ2-6	ATSDPSHGQGGSGANVLT
NA	TRBV10-3	TRBJ1-4	AISEQTNEKLF
NA	TRBV6-1	TRBJ2-2	ASREGPGGTGELF
NA	TRBV7-7	TRBJ1-1	ASSPVTGTEAF
NA	TRBV7-2	TRBJ2-5	ASSFGDQTQY
few	TRBV15	TRBJ2-5	ATRGERGNQETQY
NA	TRBV7-3	TRBJ1-6	ASSLNPQGNSPLH
NA	TRBV20-1	TRBJ1-5	SASRTGEYQPQH
once	TRBV5-4	TRBJ1-2	ASSAPSSYGYT
NA	TRBV5-6	TRBJ1-1	ASSSWTDQAF
NA	TRBV9	TRBJ1-1	ASSSDQGFTEAF